Listed below are T cell receptor beta chains from one sample, sequenced in a study of blood T cell repertoires in COVID-19. TCRdb keeps only in-frame clones here, not all; method: immunoSEQ multiplex PCR. Counted here are 50,000 to 65,000 clones, 84% occurring once; the ten biggest clones make up about 16%. Material for sequencing was peripheral blood. The receptors were sampled from a man aged 55 to 70 with COVID-19, enrolled during active disease. CDR3s include the opening cysteine and the closing phenylalanine or tryptophan. The D gene is left open where the match is weak. The listing skips clone size in some rows; elsewhere it reads once, few, many or a size class.

d_call	v_call	clone_size	j_call	cdr3_aa	cdr3_nt
TRBD1	TRBV28	NA	TRBJ1-2	CASSPGQGGEGYTF	TGTGCCAGCAGTCCGGGACAGGGGGGAGAGGGCTACACCTTC
TRBD2	TRBV6-5	NA	TRBJ2-1	CASSYSREVFFF	TGTGCCAGCAGTTACTCGCGGGAGGTGTTTTTCTTC
TRBD2	TRBV5-1	NA	TRBJ2-3	CASSPLAGGVSDTQYF	TGCGCCAGCAGCCCGTTAGCGGGAGGGGTTTCGGATACGCAGTATTTT
NA	TRBV6-6	few	TRBJ2-7	CASSTGLVTYEQYF	TGTGCCAGCAGTACCGGACTGGTTACCTACGAGCAGTACTTC
NA	TRBV3-1/TRBV3-2	NA	TRBJ1-2	CASSIITHYGYTF	TGTGCCAGCAGCATAATCACTCACTATGGCTACACCTTC
TRBD2	TRBV28	NA	TRBJ2-5	CASNGREEAETQYF	TGTGCCAGCAATGGGCGGGAGGAGGCAGAGACCCAGTACTTC
TRBD2	TRBV7-3	NA	TRBJ2-1	CASSSLAGVGYNEQFF	TGTGCCAGCAGCTCTCTAGCGGGAGTGGGGTACAATGAGCAGTTCTTC
TRBD1	TRBV5-5	NA	TRBJ2-3	CASSLEGQGIADTQYF	TGTGCCAGCAGCTTGGAGGGACAGGGTATCGCAGATACGCAGTATTTT
TRBD1	TRBV30	NA	TRBJ1-3	CAWSGQGVGNTIYF	TGTGCCTGGAGTGGACAGGGTGTGGGAAACACCATATATTTT
NA	TRBV20-1	NA	TRBJ2-1	CSASILGTQPYNEQFF	TGCAGTGCTAGTATTCTCGGGACACAACCCTACAATGAGCAGTTCTTC
NA	TRBV2	NA	TRBJ2-3	CASSEEVVPKRDTQYF	TGTGCCAGCAGTGAAGAGGTAGTCCCGAAGAGGGATACGCAGTATTTT
NA	TRBV30	once	TRBJ2-7	CAWSTGWYEQYF	TGTGCCTGGAGTACAGGGTGGTACGAGCAGTACTTC
NA	TRBV18	once	TRBJ2-2	CASSPNVQGNGELFF	TGTGCCAGCTCACCGAATGTACAGGGCAACGGGGAGCTGTTTTTT
TRBD1	TRBV4-2	NA	TRBJ1-5	CASSPLGQGERDNQPQHF	TGTGCCAGCAGCCCTCTCGGACAGGGTGAACGCGATAATCAGCCCCAGCATTTT
NA	TRBV15	NA	TRBJ1-5	CATSRAGNQPQHF	TGTGCCACCAGCAGAGCTGGCAATCAGCCCCAGCATTTT
TRBD1	TRBV5-1	NA	TRBJ1-1	CASSRDRGFTEAFF	TGCGCCAGCAGCCGGGACAGGGGTTTTACTGAAGCTTTCTTT
NA	TRBV7-3	NA	TRBJ1-1	CASSRQVNTEAFF	TGTGCCAGCAGCCGACAGGTGAACACTGAAGCTTTCTTT
TRBD1	TRBV6-4	few	TRBJ1-6	CASSPTGGNSPLHF	TGTGCCAGCAGTCCGACAGGGGGTAATTCACCCCTCCACTTT
NA	TRBV30	few	TRBJ2-2	CAWQRNRNTGELFF	TGTGCCTGGCAAAGAAACAGGAACACCGGGGAGCTGTTTTTT
NA	TRBV3-1/TRBV3-2	NA	TRBJ2-3	CASSPPPSTDTQYF	TGTGCCAGCAGCCCTCCCCCTAGCACAGATACGCAGTATTTT
NA	TRBV19	NA	TRBJ1-2	CASSIGGPAGYGYTF	TGTGCCAGTAGTATTGGTGGCCCGGCAGGCTATGGCTACACCTTC
NA	TRBV7-9	NA	TRBJ2-1	CASRRQGARFEQFF	TGTGCCAGCAGGCGGCAGGGTGCAAGATTTGAGCAGTTCTTC
TRBD1	TRBV25-1	NA	TRBJ2-5	CASSDPLGQGKETQYF	TGTGCCAGCAGTGACCCTCTGGGACAGGGAAAAGAGACCCAGTACTTC
NA	TRBV7-9	NA	TRBJ1-5	CASSRFGSGSGNQPQHF	TGTGCCAGCAGCCGATTTGGTTCGGGATCGGGCAATCAGCCCCAGCATTTT
TRBD1	TRBV6-6	few	TRBJ1-5	CASSNGQGAGQPQHF	TGTGCCAGCAGTAATGGACAGGGGGCTGGTCAGCCCCAGCATTTT
NA	TRBV5-5	once	TRBJ1-1	CASSGRARGGTEAFF	TGTGCCAGCAGCGGCCGGGCCCGAGGAGGCACTGAAGCTTTCTTT
NA	TRBV21-1	NA	TRBJ2-7	CASSKVGARGQYEQYF	TGTGCCAGCAGCAAAGTGGGGGCCAGGGGGCAATACGAGCAGTACTTC
TRBD2	TRBV3-1/TRBV3-2	NA	TRBJ2-1	CASSQGGGGLAGVDEQFF	TGTGCCAGCAGCCAAGGGGGCGGGGGACTAGCGGGAGTAGATGAGCAGTTCTTC
NA	TRBV24-1	NA	TRBJ2-7	CATSDLQGEQYF	TGTGCCACCAGTGATTTGCAGGGAGAGCAGTACTTC
TRBD1	TRBV6-5	NA	TRBJ1-1	CASSSGQGAITEAFF	TGTGCCAGCAGCTCAGGACAGGGGGCTATAACTGAAGCTTTCTTT
TRBD2	TRBV10-2	NA	TRBJ2-2	CASIDSGYTGELFF	TGCGCCAGCATCGATAGCGGGTACACCGGGGAGCTGTTTTTT
NA	TRBV7-9	NA	TRBJ1-4	CASSLEEGWGEKLFF	TGTGCCAGCAGCTTAGAAGAGGGCTGGGGTGAAAAACTGTTTTTT
TRBD2	TRBV5-1	NA	TRBJ2-1	CASSLAASGWAEQFF	TGCGCCAGCAGCTTGGCGGCTAGCGGGTGGGCTGAGCAGTTCTTC
NA	TRBV28	NA	TRBJ1-2	CASSPGTTNYGYTF	TGTGCCAGCAGTCCCGGGACAACTAACTATGGCTACACCTTC
NA	TRBV6-5	once	TRBJ2-1	CASRLTGVPYNEQFF	TGTGCCAGCAGACTAACGGGAGTACCCTACAATGAGCAGTTCTTC
NA	TRBV2	NA	TRBJ1-3	CASSERRGPYSGNTIYF	TGTGCCAGCAGTGAACGGCGGGGGCCTTACTCTGGAAACACCATATATTTT
NA	TRBV18	NA	TRBJ2-1	CASSPLVDRTYNEQFF	TGTGCCAGCTCACCACTAGTAGACAGAACCTACAATGAGCAGTTCTTC
NA	TRBV4-1	NA	TRBJ2-3	CASSLRHNHTDTQYF	TGCGCCAGCAGCCTGCGGCACAACCACACAGATACGCAGTATTTT
NA	TRBV20-1	once	TRBJ2-7	CSATSEHEQYF	TGCAGTGCTACCTCTGAGCACGAGCAGTACTTC
TRBD2	TRBV2	NA	TRBJ2-1	CASNRETSGYNEQFF	TGTGCCAGCAATCGGGAGACTAGCGGTTACAATGAGCAGTTCTTC
NA	TRBV12-3/TRBV12-4	NA	TRBJ2-5	CASSAGIGETQYF	TGTGCCAGCAGTGCCGGGATCGGGGAGACCCAGTACTTC
NA	TRBV9	NA	TRBJ1-4	CASSIGFTNEKLFF	TGTGCCAGCAGCATCGGGTTCACTAATGAAAAACTGTTTTTT
NA	TRBV3-1/TRBV3-2	NA	TRBJ1-3	CASSLQGVSGNTIYF	TGTGCCAGCAGCCTACAGGGCGTCTCTGGAAACACCATATATTTT
NA	TRBV27	once	TRBJ1-6	CASRTEGLGNSPLHF	TGTGCCAGCAGAACGGAGGGGCTGGGGAATTCACCCCTCCACTTT
NA	TRBV6-5	NA	TRBJ1-5	CASSYSRNNQPQHF	TGTGCCAGCAGTTACTCCAGAAACAATCAGCCCCAGCATTTT
TRBD1	TRBV29-1	NA	TRBJ2-7	CSISGTGEFYEQYF	TGCAGCATCTCCGGGACAGGGGAATTCTACGAGCAGTACTTC
NA	TRBV12-5	NA	TRBJ2-3	CASGLSSVRVSTDTQYF	TGTGCTAGTGGTTTGAGTAGCGTGCGGGTAAGCACAGATACGCAGTATTTT
NA	TRBV5-1	NA	TRBJ2-2	CATSPGLSGGELFF	TGCGCCACTAGTCCGGGACTCTCGGGCGGGGAGCTGTTTTTT
TRBD1	TRBV19	NA	TRBJ2-4	CASTMGTGREPLAKNIQYF	TGTGCCAGTACCATGGGGACAGGGAGGGAGCCATTAGCCAAAAACATTCAGTACTTC
NA	TRBV7-3	NA	TRBJ2-6	CASSLRSSGANVLTF	TGTGCCAGCAGCTTAAGGAGCTCTGGGGCCAACGTCCTGACTTTC
NA	TRBV5-5	once	TRBJ1-2	CASSPWGEGYTF	TGTGCCAGCAGCCCCTGGGGGGAGGGCTACACCTTC
TRBD2	TRBV7-3	NA	TRBJ2-3	CASSLLAGSSSTQYF	TGTGCCAGCAGCCTACTAGCGGGATCTTCCAGTACGCAGTATTTT
NA	TRBV3-1/TRBV3-2	NA	TRBJ2-5	CASSLPGETQYF	TGTGCCAGCAGCCTTCCCGGAGAGACCCAGTACTTC